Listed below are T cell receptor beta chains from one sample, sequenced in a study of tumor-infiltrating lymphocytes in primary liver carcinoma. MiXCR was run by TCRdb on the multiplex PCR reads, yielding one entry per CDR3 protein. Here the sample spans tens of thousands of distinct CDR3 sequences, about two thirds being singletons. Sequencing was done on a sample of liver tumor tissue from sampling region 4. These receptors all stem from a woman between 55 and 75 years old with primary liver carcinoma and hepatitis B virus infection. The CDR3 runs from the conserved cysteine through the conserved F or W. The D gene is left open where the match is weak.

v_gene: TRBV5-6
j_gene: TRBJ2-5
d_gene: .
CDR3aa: CASSLCGAGKETQYF

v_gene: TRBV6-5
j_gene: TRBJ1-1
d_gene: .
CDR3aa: CASRQLGASTEAFF

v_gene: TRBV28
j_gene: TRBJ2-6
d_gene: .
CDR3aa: CASTLSGANLLTF

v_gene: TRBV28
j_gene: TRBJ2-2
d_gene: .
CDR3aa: CASMYTNTGKLFF

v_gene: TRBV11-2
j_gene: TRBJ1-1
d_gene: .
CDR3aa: CVSSLSWTNTEAFF

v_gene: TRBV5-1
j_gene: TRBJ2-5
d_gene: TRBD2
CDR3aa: CASRAGAYQETQYF

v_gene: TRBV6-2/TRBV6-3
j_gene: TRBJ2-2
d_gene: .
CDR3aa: CAGLTLAGELFF

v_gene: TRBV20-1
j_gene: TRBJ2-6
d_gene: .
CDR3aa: CSARRLTGDTGANVLTF

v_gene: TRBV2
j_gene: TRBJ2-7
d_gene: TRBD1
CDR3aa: CASTADRVRYEQYF

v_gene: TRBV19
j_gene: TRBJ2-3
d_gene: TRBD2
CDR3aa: CASSTSGSTDTQYF

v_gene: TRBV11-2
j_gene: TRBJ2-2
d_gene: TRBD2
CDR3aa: CASSPLAANTGELFF

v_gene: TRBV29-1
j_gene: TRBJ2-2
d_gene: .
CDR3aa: CSVEGNRGANTWELFF

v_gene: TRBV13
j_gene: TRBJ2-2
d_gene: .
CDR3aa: CASSLGGAGTGELFF

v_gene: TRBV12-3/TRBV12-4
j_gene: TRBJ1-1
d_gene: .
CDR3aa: CANSWGREEAFF

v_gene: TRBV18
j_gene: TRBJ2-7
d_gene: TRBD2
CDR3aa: CASSPTSGRVTEQYF

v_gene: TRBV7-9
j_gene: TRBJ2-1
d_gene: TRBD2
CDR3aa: CASSLTGAASGSYNEQFF

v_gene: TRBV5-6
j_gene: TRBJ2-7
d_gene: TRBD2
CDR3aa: CASSLFWRESDEQYF

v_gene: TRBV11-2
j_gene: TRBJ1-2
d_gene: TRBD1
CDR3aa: CASSFGDRDDSYTF

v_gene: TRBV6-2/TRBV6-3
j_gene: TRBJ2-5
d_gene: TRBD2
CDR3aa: CASSYGLGAETQYF

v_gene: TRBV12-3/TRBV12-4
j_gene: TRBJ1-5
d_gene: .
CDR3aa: CASSLGENRPQHF

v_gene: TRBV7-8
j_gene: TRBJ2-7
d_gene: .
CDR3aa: CASSLAGGADEQYF

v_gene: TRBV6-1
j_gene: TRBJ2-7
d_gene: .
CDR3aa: CVSRWEDSSYEQYF

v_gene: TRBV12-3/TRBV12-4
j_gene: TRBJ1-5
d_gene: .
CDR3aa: CARSFLRGGPNQPQHF

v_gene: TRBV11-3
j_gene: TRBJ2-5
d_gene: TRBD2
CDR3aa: CVSSPRLAEGIETQYF

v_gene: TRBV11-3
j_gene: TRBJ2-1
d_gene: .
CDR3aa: CAGSPRGSRDNEQFF

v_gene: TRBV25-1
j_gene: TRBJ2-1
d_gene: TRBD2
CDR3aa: CASSELGGGIREQFF

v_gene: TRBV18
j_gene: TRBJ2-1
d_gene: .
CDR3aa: CANSPRRSEQFF

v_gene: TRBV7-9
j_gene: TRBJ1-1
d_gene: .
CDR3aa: CASSLASWQVNTEAFF

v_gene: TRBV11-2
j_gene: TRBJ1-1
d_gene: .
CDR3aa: CASTSVVVGTDAFF

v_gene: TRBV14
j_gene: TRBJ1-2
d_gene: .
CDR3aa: CASRQRQSYGYTF

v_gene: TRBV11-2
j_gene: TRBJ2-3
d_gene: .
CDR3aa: CASSVYRGDTQYF

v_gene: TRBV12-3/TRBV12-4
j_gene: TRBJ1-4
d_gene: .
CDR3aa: CASSFWGFEEKLFF

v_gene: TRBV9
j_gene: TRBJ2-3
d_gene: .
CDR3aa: CASSVGVAWDPDTQYF

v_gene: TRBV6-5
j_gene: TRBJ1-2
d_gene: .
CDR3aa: CAVSTRRHHGYTF

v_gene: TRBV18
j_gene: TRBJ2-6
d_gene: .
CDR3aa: CASFQSGANVLTF

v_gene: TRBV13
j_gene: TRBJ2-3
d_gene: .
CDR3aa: CASSSPRQDCTVTQYF

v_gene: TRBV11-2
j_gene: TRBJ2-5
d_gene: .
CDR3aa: CAGSLGLGSRETQYF

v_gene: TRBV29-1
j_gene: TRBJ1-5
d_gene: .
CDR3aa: CSVSGTNSNQPQHF

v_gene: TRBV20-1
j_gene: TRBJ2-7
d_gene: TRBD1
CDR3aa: CSARDLDRALPGSYEQYF

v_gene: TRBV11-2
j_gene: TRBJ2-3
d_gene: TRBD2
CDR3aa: CTSRPSATSTDIQYF

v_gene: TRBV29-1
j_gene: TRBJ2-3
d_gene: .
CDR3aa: CSALRRDADTQYF

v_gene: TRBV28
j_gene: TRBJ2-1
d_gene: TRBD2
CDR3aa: CASSTMTSGLYNKQFF